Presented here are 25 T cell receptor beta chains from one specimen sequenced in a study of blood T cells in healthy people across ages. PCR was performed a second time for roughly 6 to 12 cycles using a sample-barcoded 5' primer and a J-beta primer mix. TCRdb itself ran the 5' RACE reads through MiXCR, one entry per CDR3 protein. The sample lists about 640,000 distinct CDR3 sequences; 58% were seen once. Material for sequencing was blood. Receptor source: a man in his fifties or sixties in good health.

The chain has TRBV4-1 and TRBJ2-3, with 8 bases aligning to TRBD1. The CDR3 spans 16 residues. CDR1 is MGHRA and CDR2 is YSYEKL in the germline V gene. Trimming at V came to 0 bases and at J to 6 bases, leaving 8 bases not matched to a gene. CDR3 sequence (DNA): TGCGCCAGCAGCCAAGATCACCCGGCAGGGGGCGATACGCAGTATTTT. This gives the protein CASSQDHPAGGDTQYF.

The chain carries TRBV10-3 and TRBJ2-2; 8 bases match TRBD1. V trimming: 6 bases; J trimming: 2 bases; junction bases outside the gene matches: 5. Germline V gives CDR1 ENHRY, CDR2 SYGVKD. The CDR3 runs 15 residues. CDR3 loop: CAISGQGFNTGELFF. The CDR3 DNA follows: TGTGCCATCAGCGGACAGGGCTTCAACACCGGGGAGCTGTTTTTT.

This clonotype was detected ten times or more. CDR3 bases: TGTGCCAGCAGCCAACAAGAGACCCAGTACTTC. Residues: CASSQQETQYF. The chain links TRBV3-1 to TRBJ2-5, with unresolved D. This CDR3 has 11 amino acids. CDR1 LGHDT and CDR2 YNNKEL come from the germline V gene (reference sequence). V was pared by 2 bases and J by 2 bases, with 0 bases between.

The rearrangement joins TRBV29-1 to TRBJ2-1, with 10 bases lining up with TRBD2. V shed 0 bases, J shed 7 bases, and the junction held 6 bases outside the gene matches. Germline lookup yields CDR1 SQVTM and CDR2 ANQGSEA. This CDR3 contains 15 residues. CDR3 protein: CSVEDWLAGVNEQFF. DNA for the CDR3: TGCAGCGTTGAAGACTGGCTAGCGGGAGTGAATGAGCAGTTCTTC.

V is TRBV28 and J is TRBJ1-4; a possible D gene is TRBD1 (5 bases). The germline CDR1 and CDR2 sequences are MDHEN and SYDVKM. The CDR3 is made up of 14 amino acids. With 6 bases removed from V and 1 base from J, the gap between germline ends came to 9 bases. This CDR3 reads CASSFGGTNEKLFF. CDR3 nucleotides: TGTGCCAGCAGCTTTGGGGGAACTAATGAAAAACTGTTTTTT. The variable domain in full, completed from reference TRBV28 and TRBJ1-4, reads DVKVTQSSRYLVKRTGEKVFLECVQDMDHENMFWYRQDPGLGLRLIYFSYDVKMKEKGDIPEGYSVSREKKERFSLILESASTNQTSMYLCASSFGGTNEKLFFGSGTQLSVL.

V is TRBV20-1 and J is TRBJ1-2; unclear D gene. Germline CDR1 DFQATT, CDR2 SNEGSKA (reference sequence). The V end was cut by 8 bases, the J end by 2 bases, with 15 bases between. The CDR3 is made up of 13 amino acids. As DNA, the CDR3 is TGCAGTCGCCGGACCGCCGAAAACTATGGCTACACCTTC. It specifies CSRRTAENYGYTF.

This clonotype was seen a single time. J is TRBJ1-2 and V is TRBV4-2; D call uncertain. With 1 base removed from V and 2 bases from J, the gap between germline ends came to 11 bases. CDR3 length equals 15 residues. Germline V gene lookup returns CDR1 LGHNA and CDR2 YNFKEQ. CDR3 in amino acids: CASSQAVGSNYGYTF. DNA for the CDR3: TGTGCCAGCAGCCAAGCGGTAGGGTCCAACTATGGCTACACCTTC.

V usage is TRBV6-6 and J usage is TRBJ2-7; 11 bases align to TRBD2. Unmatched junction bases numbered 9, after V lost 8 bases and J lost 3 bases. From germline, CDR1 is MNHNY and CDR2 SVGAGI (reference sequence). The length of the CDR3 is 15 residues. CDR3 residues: CASASGGSRGYEQYF. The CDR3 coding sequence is TGTGCCAGCGCTAGCGGGGGGTCCAGGGGCTACGAGCAGTACTTC.

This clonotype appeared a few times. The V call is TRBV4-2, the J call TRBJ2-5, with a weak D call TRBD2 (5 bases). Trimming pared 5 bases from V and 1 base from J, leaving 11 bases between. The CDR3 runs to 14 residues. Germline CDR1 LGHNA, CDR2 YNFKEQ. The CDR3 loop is CASSISTSQETQYF. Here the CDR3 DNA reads TGTGCCAGCAGCATCAGCACTAGCCAAGAGACCCAGTACTTC.

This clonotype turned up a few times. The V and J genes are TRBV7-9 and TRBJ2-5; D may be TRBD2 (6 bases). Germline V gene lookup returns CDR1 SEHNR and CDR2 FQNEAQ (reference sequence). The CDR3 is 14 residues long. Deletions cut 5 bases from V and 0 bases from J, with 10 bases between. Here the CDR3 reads CASSLGLNQETQYF. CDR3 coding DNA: TGTGCCAGCAGCCTGGGACTCAACCAAGAGACCCAGTACTTC.

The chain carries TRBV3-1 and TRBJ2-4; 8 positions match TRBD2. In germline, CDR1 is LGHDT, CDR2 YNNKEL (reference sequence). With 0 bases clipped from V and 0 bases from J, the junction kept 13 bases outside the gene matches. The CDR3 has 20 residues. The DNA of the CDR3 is TGTGCCAGCAGCCAAGAGATGGAACTAGCGGTGGTACTAGCCAAAAACATTCAGTACTTC. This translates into CASSQEMELAVVLAKNIQYF.

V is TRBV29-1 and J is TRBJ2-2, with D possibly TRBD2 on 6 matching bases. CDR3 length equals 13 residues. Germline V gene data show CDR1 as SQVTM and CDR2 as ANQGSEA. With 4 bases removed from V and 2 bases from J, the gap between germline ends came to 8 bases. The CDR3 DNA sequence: TGCAGCGTTGGGCGGGGAAACACCGGGGAGCTGTTTTTT. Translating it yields CSVGRGNTGELFF.

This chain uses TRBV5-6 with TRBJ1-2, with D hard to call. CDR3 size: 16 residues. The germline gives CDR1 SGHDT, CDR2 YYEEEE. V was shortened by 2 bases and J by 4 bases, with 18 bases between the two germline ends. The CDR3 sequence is CASSLTSASSGYGYTF. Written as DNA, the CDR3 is TGTGCCAGCAGCTTAACTTCGGCAAGCTCAGGCTATGGCTACACCTTC.

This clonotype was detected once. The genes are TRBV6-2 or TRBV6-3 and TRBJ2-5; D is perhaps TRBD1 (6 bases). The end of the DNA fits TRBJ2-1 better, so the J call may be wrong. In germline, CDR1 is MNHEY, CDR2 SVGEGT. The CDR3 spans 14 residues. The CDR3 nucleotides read TGTGCCAGCAGTGATACAGGGTTACAAGAGACCCAGTTCTTC. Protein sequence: CASSDTGLQETQFF.

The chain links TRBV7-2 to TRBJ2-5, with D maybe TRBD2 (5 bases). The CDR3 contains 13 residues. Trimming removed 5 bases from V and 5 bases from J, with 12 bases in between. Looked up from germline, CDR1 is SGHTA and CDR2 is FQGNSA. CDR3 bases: TGTGCCAGCAGCCGTAGCGTGGGCGAGACCCAGTACTTC. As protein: CASSRSVGETQYF.

The CDR3 loop reads CASSQDHRQSYEQYF. The CDR3 DNA reads TGCGCCAGCAGCCAAGATCACAGACAAAGCTACGAGCAGTACTTC. The chain joins TRBV4-1 to TRBJ2-5; D is undetermined. TRBJ2-7 matches the DNA end more closely, so the J call is doubtful. Germline CDR1 is MGHRA and CDR2 is YSYEKL. This CDR3 has 15 amino acids.

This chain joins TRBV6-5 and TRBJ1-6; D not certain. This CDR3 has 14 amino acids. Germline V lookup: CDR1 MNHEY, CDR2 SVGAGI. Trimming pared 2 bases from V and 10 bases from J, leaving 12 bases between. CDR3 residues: CASSYGRVGSPLHF. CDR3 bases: TGTGCCAGCAGTTACGGGAGGGTTGGGTCACCCCTCCACTTT.

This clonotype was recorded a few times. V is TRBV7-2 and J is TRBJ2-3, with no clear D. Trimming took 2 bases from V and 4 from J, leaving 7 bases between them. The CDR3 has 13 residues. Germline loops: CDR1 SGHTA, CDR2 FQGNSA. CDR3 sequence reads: CASSLKGSDTQYF. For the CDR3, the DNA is TGTGCCAGCAGCTTAAAGGGATCAGATACGCAGTATTTT.

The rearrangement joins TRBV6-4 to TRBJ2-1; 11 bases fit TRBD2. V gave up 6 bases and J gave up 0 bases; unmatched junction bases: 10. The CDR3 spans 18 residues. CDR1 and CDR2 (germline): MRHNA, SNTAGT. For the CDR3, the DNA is TGTGCCAGCAGCACGGGACTAGCGGCATTCCACTCCTACAATGAGCAGTTCTTC. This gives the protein CASSTGLAAFHSYNEQFF.

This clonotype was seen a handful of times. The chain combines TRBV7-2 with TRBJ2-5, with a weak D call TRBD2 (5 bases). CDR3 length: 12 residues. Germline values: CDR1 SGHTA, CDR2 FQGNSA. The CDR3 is CASAWYQETQYF. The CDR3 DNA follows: TGTGCTAGCGCATGGTACCAAGAGACCCAGTACTTC.

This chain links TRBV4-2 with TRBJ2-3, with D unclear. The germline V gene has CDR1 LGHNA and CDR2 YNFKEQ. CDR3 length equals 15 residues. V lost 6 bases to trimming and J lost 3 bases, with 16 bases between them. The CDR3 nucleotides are TGTGCCAGCAGTCTTCGACCTCCCGGAACAGATACGCAGTATTTT. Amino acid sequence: CASSLRPPGTDTQYF.

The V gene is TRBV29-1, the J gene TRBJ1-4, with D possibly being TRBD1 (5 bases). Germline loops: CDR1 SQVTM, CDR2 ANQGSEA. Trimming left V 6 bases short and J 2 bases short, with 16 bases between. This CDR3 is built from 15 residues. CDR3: CSVRRGLTTNEKLFF. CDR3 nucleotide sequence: TGCAGCGTCCGCCGGGGCCTTACCACTAATGAAAAACTGTTTTTT.

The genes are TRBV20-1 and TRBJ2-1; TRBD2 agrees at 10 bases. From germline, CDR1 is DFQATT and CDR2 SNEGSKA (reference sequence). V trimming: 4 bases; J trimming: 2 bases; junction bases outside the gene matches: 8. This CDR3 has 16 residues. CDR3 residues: CSAIASGGFPYNEQFF. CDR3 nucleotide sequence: TGCAGTGCTATTGCTAGCGGGGGTTTCCCCTACAATGAGCAGTTCTTC.

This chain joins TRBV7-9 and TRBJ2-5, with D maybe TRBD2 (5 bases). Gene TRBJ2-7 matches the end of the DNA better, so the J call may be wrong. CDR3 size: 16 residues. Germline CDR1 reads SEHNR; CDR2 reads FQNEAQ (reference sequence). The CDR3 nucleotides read TGTGCCAGCACCGCTCAACCCCGGGGTAATACTCACGAGCAGTACTTC. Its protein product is CASTAQPRGNTHEQYF.

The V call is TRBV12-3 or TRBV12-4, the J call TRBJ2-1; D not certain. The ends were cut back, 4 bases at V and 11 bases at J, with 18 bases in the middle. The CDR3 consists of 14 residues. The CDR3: CASSSEGPQLKQFF. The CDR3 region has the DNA TGTGCCAGCAGTTCGGAAGGGCCGCAGCTAAAGCAGTTCTTC.